Below are 30 T cell receptor beta chains sequenced from a single sample in a study of cytomegalovirus exposure and HLA in healthy donors (dated by TCRdb to 2015 to 2018). Library preparation used the immunoSEQ multiplex PCR assay. A mixture of 60 forward primers for TCR Vbeta segments and 13 reverse primers for TCR Jbeta segments was used in the multiplex PCR. TCRdb took this table from immuneACCESS and kept in-frame rearrangements with V and J called. Such tables lack part of the clones; where checked against another copy, unresolved V genes explain under half of the gap, and the rest is unexplained. The sample table shows fewer than 95,000 clones, and about 84% are seen once. The top ten clonotypes cover approximately 2% of the sample. Sequencing used PBMCs. The source of these receptors is a man between 18 and 29 years old in good health and CMV-seronegative.

This chain uses TRBV11-2 with TRBJ2-7; the match to TRBD1 covers 9 bases. With 6 bases clipped from V and 2 bases from J, the junction kept 8 bases outside the gene matches. This CDR3 is built from 15 residues. Looked up from germline, CDR1 is SGHAT and CDR2 is FQNNGV. The CDR3 loop reads CASSFDRDRAYEQYF. Written as DNA, the CDR3 is TGTGCCAGCAGTTTCGACCGGGACAGGGCCTACGAGCAGTACTTC.

The rearrangement links TRBV5-1 to TRBJ1-1; 7 bases align to TRBD1. The V and J ends lost 4 bases and 3 bases, in that order; junction bases with no gene match: 6. Germline V lookup: CDR1 SGHRS, CDR2 YFSETQ. The CDR3 extends over 14 amino acids. CDR3 amino acids: CASSDRDSDTEAFF. The CDR3 DNA reads TGCGCCAGCAGCGACCGGGACAGTGACACTGAAGCTTTCTTT.

With respect to this clone: Relative to the germline gene, one junction end is altered; a read error may explain this. The genes are TRBV11-2 and TRBJ2-1; 7 bases match TRBD2. CDR1 and CDR2 from the germline V gene are SGHAT and FQNNGV. This CDR3 is built from 16 residues. CDR3 sequence reads: CASSLDLKRGYNGQFF. In DNA, the CDR3 is TGTGCCAGCAGCTTAGATCTCAAGCGGGGTTACAATGGGCAGTTCTTC.

This chain joins TRBV10-3 and TRBJ1-1, with 9 bases that match TRBD1. The CDR3 sequence is 13 residues long. V was pared by 7 bases and J by 1 base, with 1 base of the junction left unmatched. Germline-derived CDR1 and CDR2 are ENHRY and SYGVKD. The CDR3 reads CAIMGQGNTEAFF. DNA of the CDR3: TGTGCCATCATGGGACAGGGGAACACTGAAGCTTTCTTT.

The CDR3 loop reads CASTHGTGWGEKLFF. In DNA form, the CDR3 reads TGTGCCAGCACTCATGGGACAGGGTGGGGCGAAAAACTGTTTTTT. The chain employs TRBV6-6 and TRBJ1-4, with 9 bases identical to TRBD1. Trimming took 7 bases from V and 8 from J; bases not matched to a gene: 11. This CDR3 contains 15 residues. The germline gives CDR1 MNHNY, CDR2 SVGAGI (reference sequence).

This chain connects TRBV7-3 to TRBJ1-2; 9 bases map to TRBD1. CDR3 length: 15 residues. Germline CDR1 is SGHTA and CDR2 is FQGTGA. V shed 2 bases, J shed 7 bases, and the junction held 8 bases outside the gene matches. The CDR3 spells CASSLFGGTGSGYTF. The CDR3 coding sequence is TGTGCCAGCAGCTTATTTGGGGGGACAGGGAGTGGCTACACCTTC.

This clone was detected only a few times. J is TRBJ2-2 and V is TRBV9, with D maybe TRBD1 (5 bases). CDR3 length: 16 amino acids. V lost 1 base and J 6 bases, leaving 16 bases between the germline ends. Germline-derived CDR1 and CDR2 are SGDLS and YYNGEE. The CDR3, as DNA: TGTGCCAGCAGCGTATCTCGCCAGGGAAGTTCCGGGGAGCTGTTTTTT. Its protein is CASSVSRQGSSGELFF. Complete variable domain (other parts from reference TRBV9 and TRBJ2-2): DSGVTQTPKHLITATGQRVTLRCSPRSGDLSVYWYQQSLDQGLQFLIQYYNGEERAKGNILERFSAQQFPDLHSELNLSSLELGDSALYFCASSVSRQGSSGELFFGEGSRLTVL.

The rearrangement links TRBV6-5 to TRBJ2-3; 8 bases fit TRBD2. This CDR3 contains 15 residues. Unmatched junction bases numbered 8, after V lost 6 bases and J lost 3 bases. Per the germline V gene, CDR1 is MNHEY and CDR2 is SVGAGI. CDR3 in amino acids: CASSPGGPETDTQYF. DNA for the CDR3: TGTGCCAGCAGCCCGGGGGGGCCAGAGACAGATACGCAGTATTTT.

The genes are TRBV10-1 and TRBJ2-3; 13 bases are a match to TRBD2. The CDR3 sequence is 16 residues long. V gave up 8 bases and J gave up 2 bases; unmatched junction bases: 7. Germline V gives CDR1 WNHNN, CDR2 SYGVQD (reference sequence). The chain's CDR3 is CASSSGLAGITDTQYF. The CDR3 nucleotides read TGCGCCAGCTCCTCGGGACTAGCGGGGATCACAGATACGCAGTATTTT.

V gene TRBV10-2 combines with J gene TRBJ2-3; TRBD2 is a possible D gene (6 bases). Germline CDR1 is WSHSY and CDR2 is SAAADI. The CDR3 totals 14 residues. Trimming removed 9 bases at V and 2 bases at J, with 15 bases between. CDR3 residues: CASTTSPTTDTQYF. Here the CDR3 DNA reads TGCGCCAGTACCACTAGCCCTACCACAGATACGCAGTATTTT.

This chain connects TRBV6-5 to TRBJ1-4; 9 positions agree with TRBD1. Germline V CDR1 and CDR2: MNHEY, SVGAGI. Unmatched junction bases numbered 5, after V lost 2 bases and J lost 7 bases. The CDR3 consists of 15 residues. DNA of the CDR3: TGTGCCAGCAGTTACGGTGACAGGGGGTTTGAAAAACTGTTTTTT. It specifies CASSYGDRGFEKLFF.

The rearrangement links TRBV6-1 to TRBJ1-6; D call uncertain. Trimming took off 4 bases at V and 7 bases at J, with 14 bases between the two ends. The V gene's germline CDR1 is MNHNS and CDR2 SASEGT. CDR3 length equals 15 residues. The CDR3 loop reads CASSARQNENSPLHF. CDR3 DNA sequence: TGTGCCAGCAGTGCGAGACAAAACGAGAATTCACCCCTCCACTTT.

The V and J genes are TRBV19 and TRBJ2-5; D not certain. CDR1 LNHDA and CDR2 SQIVND come from the germline V gene (reference sequence). V shed 4 bases and J shed 6 bases, with 12 bases lying between them. This CDR3 region has 13 residues. CDR3 loop: CASSTAGYKTQYF. The CDR3 DNA follows: TGTGCCAGTAGTACAGCCGGGTACAAGACCCAGTACTTC.

In this sample, this clone turned up a few times. The J gene is TRBJ1-1, the V gene TRBV2; D remains ambiguous. This CDR3 has 14 amino acids. Trimming stripped 4 bases from V and 1 base from J, with 10 bases between. Germline V gene data show CDR1 as SNHLY and CDR2 as FYNNEI. CDR3 in DNA: TGTGCCAGCAGTGTAGAGGCGGGGAACACTGAAGCTTTCTTT. This codes for CASSVEAGNTEAFF.

The CDR3 is CASSATGRVSQPQHF. In DNA, the CDR3 is TGTGCCAGTAGCGCCACAGGGAGGGTTTCCCAACCCCAGCATTTT. The chain links TRBV19 to TRBJ1-5, with D possibly being TRBD1 (6 bases). The length of the CDR3 is 15 residues. V was pared by 6 bases and J by 10 bases, with 22 bases between. Germline V CDR1 and CDR2: LNHDA, SQIVND (reference sequence).

This clone was seen only once. The J gene is TRBJ1-4, the V gene TRBV10-3, with D possibly matching TRBD1 (6 bases). The CDR3 covers 18 residues. Per germline, CDR1 ENHRY and CDR2 SYGVKD. The V and J ends lost 0 bases and 7 bases respectively, with 21 bases between them. The CDR3 DNA reads as TGTGCCATCAGTGAGTCAAACGCCTACAGGGTAGATGGTGAAAAACTGTTTTTT. It is translated as CAISESNAYRVDGEKLFF.

The rearrangement uses TRBV10-2 and TRBJ2-1; TRBD2 agrees at 10 bases. The V segment lost 6 bases and the J segment 9 bases; nucleotides outside the gene matches: 5. The CDR3 has 13 residues. CDR1 is WSHSY, CDR2 SAAADI, per germline. The CDR3 DNA sequence: TGCGCCAGCAGGGTAGCGGGGGGCATTGAGCAGTTCTTC. Translation gives CASRVAGGIEQFF.

Here the CDR3 DNA reads TGTGCCAGCAGTGAGGGGGCGAACTCCGGGGCCAACGTCCTGACTTTC. Its protein product is CASSEGANSGANVLTF. V usage is TRBV2 and J usage is TRBJ2-6; tentative D call: TRBD1 (6 bases). V lost 3 bases and J lost 4, with 13 bases in between. CDR1 SNHLY and CDR2 FYNNEI come from the germline V gene. This CDR3 has 16 residues.

CDR3 amino acids: CASSSQGEAGELFF. The DNA of the CDR3 is TGTGCCAGCAGCTCACAGGGGGAAGCCGGGGAGCTGTTTTTT. The gene calls are TRBV5-6 and TRBJ2-2; 8 bases are shared with TRBD1. The CDR3 sequence is 14 residues long. Trimming at V came to 3 bases and at J to 6 bases, leaving 4 bases not matched to a gene. CDR1 is SGHDT, CDR2 YYEEEE, per germline.

CDR3 in amino acids: CASSKCPSGDYGYTF. The CDR3 region has the DNA TGTGCCAGCAGCAAATGCCCCTCGGGGGACTATGGCTACACCTTC. This chain uses TRBV21-1 with TRBJ1-2. TRBV21-1 is assigned pseudogene status. The CDR3 is 15 residues long.

This sequence joins TRBV6-1 and TRBJ2-7; D may be TRBD1 (6 bases). This CDR3 spans 13 amino acids. Germline V gene sequence: CDR1 MNHNS, CDR2 SASEGT. Trimming took 5 bases from V and 11 from J, leaving 19 bases between them. The CDR3 nucleotides read TGTGCCAGCAGTTCAGAGACGGACAGTGTAAAGTACTTC. Its translation: CASSSETDSVKYF.

The chain uses TRBV27 and TRBJ1-2, with D perhaps matching TRBD1 (5 bases). Germline CDR1 is MNHEY and CDR2 is SMNVEV (reference sequence). V lost 0 bases to trimming and J lost 8 bases, with 10 bases between them. The CDR3 loop spans 13 amino acids. The CDR3 here is CASSLSQGRGYTF. In DNA, the CDR3 is TGTGCCAGCAGTTTATCGCAGGGCCGGGGCTACACCTTC.

The chain has TRBV5-1 and TRBJ2-2; no firm D call. V lost 4 bases to trimming and J lost 3 bases, with 13 bases between them. The CDR3 length is 15 residues. Germline CDR1 SGHRS, CDR2 YFSETQ. The CDR3 coding sequence is TGCGCCAGCAGCCTTTCAGGTCATGACACCGGGGAGCTGTTTTTT. This codes for CASSLSGHDTGELFF.

This clone was recorded only once. The V call is TRBV27, the J call TRBJ1-1; D perhaps matches TRBD1 (6 bases). This CDR3 has 15 amino acids. In germline, CDR1 is MNHEY, CDR2 SMNVEV (reference sequence). Trimming removed 4 bases from V and 3 bases from J, with 15 bases in between. As DNA, the CDR3 is TGTGCCAGCAGTTCCGGCACAGGGACCTACACTGAAGCTTTCTTT. It specifies CASSSGTGTYTEAFF.

This rearrangement joins TRBV29-1 to TRBJ1-5; a weak D match, TRBD1 (6 bases). The CDR3 runs 14 residues. V dropped 0 bases and J dropped 7 bases, with 13 bases sitting between them. The germline gives CDR1 SQVTM, CDR2 ANQGSEA. CDR3 amino acids: CSVEEGRGGQPQHF. In DNA form, the CDR3 reads TGCAGCGTTGAAGAGGGCAGGGGAGGGCAGCCCCAGCATTTT. The whole variable domain, filled in from reference TRBV29-1 and TRBJ1-5, reads SAVISQKPSRDICQRGTSLTIQCQVDSQVTMMFWYRQQPGQSLTLIATANQGSEATYESGFVIDKFPISRPNLTFSTLTVSNMSPEDSSIYLCSVEEGRGGQPQHFGDGTRLSIL.

This rearrangement joins TRBV28 to TRBJ1-1; D unresolved. The V and J ends lost 3 bases and 0 bases respectively, with 14 bases between them. Germline V gene sequence: CDR1 MDHEN, CDR2 SYDVKM. The CDR3 length is 16 residues. The chain's CDR3 is CASSFINGPVNTEAFF. The CDR3, as DNA: TGTGCCAGCAGTTTTATTAATGGGCCGGTGAACACTGAAGCTTTCTTT.

V is TRBV5-1 and J is TRBJ2-2; perhaps TRBD1 as D (7 bases). Trimming took 2 bases from V and 2 from J, leaving 10 bases between them. Germline assignment: CDR1 SGHRS and CDR2 YFSETQ. CDR3 length equals 15 residues. CDR3 coding DNA: TGCGCCAGCAGCTTCCAGGGGGGTAACACCGGGGAGCTGTTTTTT. This encodes CASSFQGGNTGELFF.

J is TRBJ2-7 and V is TRBV10-2; possible D gene TRBD1, 5 bases. The CDR3 length is 15 residues. V was trimmed by 4 bases and J by 3 bases, leaving 16 bases between them. The germline gives CDR1 WSHSY, CDR2 SAAADI. DNA for the CDR3: TGCGCCAGCAGTGTGACAGCCGGAGCCAGCTACGAGCAGTACTTC. Protein sequence: CASSVTAGASYEQYF.

The genes are TRBV30 and TRBJ1-1; D may be TRBD1 (5 bases). In germline, CDR1 is GTSNPN, CDR2 SVGIG (reference sequence). V was shortened by 6 bases and J by 1 base, with 12 bases between the two germline ends. The CDR3 length is 13 residues. The CDR3 spells CACERGGNTEAFF. In DNA, the CDR3 is TGTGCCTGTGAACGGGGGGGGAACACTGAAGCTTTCTTT.

This clone appeared once. The DNA for the CDR3 is TGTGCCAGCGGCCCGAGACAGGGACTTAACACTGAAGCTTTCTTT. Translation: CASGPRQGLNTEAFF. The V and J genes are TRBV27 and TRBJ1-1; 7 bases line up with TRBD1. Germline trimming cut 8 bases from V and 2 bases from J; bases unmatched to any gene: 11. The germline CDR1 and CDR2 sequences are MNHEY and SMNVEV (reference sequence). This CDR3 is built from 15 residues.